This T cell receptor beta chain is drawn from a study of post-analysis software for immune sequencing data. Study in general: Recorded subtypes: relapsing-remitting, secondary progressive, progressive-relapsing; some patients unannotated.

Notes on the study in general: Five or six TRBV segments, TRBV5-6, TRBV5-1 and TRBV20-1 among them, were found more frequent in patients than controls.

The CDR3 is made up of 13 amino acids. V lost 6 bases, J lost 0 bases, and 8 bases lay in between. Prepared TCR beta cDNA libraries contained unique molecular identifiers. Each sample of 1 to 10 million input T cells yielded around 500,000 cDNA molecules, so each molecule approximated one T cell. TCRdb independently ran MiXCR on the PCR reads; one entry per CDR3 protein. The table includes about 570,000 distinct CDR3 sequences, around 36% detected once. The sample holds many counts of this clonotype. Antigen: not known. The sample consisted of blood. The receptor comes from a girl aged 2-17 years with multiple sclerosis. The chain uses TRBV12-3 or TRBV12-4 and TRBJ2-5, with unresolved D. The CDR3 region has the DNA TGTGCCAGCAGGTACAAGGACCAAGAGACCCAGTACTTC. Encoded protein: CASRYKDQETQYF.